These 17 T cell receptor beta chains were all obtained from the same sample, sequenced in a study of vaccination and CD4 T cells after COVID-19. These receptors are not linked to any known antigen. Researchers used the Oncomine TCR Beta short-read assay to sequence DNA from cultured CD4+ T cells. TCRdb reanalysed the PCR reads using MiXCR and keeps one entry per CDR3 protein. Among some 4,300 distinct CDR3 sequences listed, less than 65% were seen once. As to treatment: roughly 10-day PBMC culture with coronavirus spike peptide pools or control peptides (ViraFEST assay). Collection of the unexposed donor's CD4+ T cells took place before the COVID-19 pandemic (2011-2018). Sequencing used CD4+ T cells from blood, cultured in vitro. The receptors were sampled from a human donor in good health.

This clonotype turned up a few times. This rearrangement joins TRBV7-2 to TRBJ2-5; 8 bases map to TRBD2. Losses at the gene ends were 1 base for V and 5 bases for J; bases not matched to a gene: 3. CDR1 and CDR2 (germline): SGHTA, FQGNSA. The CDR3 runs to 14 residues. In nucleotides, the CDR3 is TGTGCCAGCAGCTTAGTGGTAGCGGGGGAGACCCAGTACTTC. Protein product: CASSLVVAGETQYF.

Here the CDR3 reads CASSPWTVNTEAFF. CDR3 coding DNA: TGTGCCAGCAGCCCATGGACGGTGAACACTGAAGCTTTCTTT. The chain employs TRBV7-2 and TRBJ1-1; no clear D. This CDR3 is 14 amino acids long. The V end lost 5 bases, the J end lost 0 bases, and 10 bases lay between the germline ends. The germline V gene encodes CDR1 SGHTA and CDR2 FQGNSA.

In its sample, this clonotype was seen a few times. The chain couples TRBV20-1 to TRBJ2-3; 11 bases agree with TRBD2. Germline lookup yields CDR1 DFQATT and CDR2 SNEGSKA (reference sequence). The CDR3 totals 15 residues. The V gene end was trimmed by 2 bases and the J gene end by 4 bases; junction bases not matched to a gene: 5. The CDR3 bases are TGCAGTGCTAGAAGGCTAGCGGGGGGTTCAGATACGCAGTATTTT. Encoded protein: CSARRLAGGSDTQYF.

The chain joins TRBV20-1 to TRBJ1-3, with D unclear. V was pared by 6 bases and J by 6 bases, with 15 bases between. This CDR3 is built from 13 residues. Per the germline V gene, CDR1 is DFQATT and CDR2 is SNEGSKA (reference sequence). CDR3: CSAYVGVANTIYF. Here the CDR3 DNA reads TGCAGTGCCTATGTCGGGGTTGCAAACACCATATATTTT.

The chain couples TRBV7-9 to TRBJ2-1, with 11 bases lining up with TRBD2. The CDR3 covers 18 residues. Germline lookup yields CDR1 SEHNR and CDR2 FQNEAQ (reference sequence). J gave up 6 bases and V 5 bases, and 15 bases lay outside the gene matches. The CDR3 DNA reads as TGTGCCAGCAGCCGCTCACCAATGCTAGCGGGAGGATTCAATGAGCAGTTCTTC. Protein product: CASSRSPMLAGGFNEQFF.

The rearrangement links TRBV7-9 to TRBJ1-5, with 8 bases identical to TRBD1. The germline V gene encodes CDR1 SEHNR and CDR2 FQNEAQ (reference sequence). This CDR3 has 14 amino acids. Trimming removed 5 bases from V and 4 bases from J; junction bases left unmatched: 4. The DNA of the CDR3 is TGTGCCAGCAGCGGCGGGACAGGTAATCAGCCCCAGCATTTT. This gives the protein CASSGGTGNQPQHF.

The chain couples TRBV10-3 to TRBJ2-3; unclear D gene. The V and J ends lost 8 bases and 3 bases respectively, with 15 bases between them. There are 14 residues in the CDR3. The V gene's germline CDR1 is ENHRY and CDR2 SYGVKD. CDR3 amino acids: CAIGLRKGTDTQYF. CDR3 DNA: TGTGCCATCGGGTTGAGAAAGGGAACAGATACGCAGTATTTT.

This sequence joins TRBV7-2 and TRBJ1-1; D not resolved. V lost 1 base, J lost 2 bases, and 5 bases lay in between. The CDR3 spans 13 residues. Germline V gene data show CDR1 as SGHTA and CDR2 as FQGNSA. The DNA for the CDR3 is TGTGCCAGCAGCTTAGTGAGAAACACTGAAGCTTTCTTT. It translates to CASSLVRNTEAFF.

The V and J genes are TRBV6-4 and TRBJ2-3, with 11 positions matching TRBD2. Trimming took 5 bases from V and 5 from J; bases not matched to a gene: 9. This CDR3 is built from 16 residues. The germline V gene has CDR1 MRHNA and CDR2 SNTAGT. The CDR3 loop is CASSSPGLAVGDTQYF. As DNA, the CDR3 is TGTGCCAGCAGTAGCCCGGGACTAGCGGTAGGAGATACGCAGTATTTT.

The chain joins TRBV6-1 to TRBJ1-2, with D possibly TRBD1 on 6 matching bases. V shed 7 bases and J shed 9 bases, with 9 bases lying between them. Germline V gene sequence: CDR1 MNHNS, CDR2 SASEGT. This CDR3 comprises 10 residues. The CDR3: CASNGGSYTF. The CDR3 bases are TGTGCCAGCAACGGGGGCAGCTACACCTTC.

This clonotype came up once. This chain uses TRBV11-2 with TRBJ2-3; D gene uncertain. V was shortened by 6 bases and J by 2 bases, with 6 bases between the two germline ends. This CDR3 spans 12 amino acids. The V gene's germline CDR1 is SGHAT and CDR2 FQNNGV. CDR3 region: CASSSNTDTQYF. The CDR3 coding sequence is TGTGCCAGCAGTTCAAACACAGATACGCAGTATTTT.

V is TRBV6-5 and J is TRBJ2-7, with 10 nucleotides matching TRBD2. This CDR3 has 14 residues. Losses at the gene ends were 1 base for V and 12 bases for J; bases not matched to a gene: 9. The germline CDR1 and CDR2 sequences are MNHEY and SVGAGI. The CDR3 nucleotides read TGTGCCAGCAGTTACTTTTCTAGCGGGGGCATCCTGTACTTC. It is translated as CASSYFSSGGILYF.

In DNA, the CDR3 is TGCGCCAGCAGTGACCCCGGTTCTTCCCAGCCCCAGCATTTT. It codes for CASSDPGSSQPQHF. The chain employs TRBV10-2 and TRBJ1-5; D uncertain. This CDR3 contains 14 residues. V lost 3 bases, J lost 7 bases, and 13 bases lay in between. Germline V gene lookup returns CDR1 WSHSY and CDR2 SAAADI.

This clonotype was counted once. Here the CDR3 reads CASSEFRGMNTEAFF. In DNA form, the CDR3 reads TGTGCCAGCAGTGAATTTAGGGGGATGAACACTGAAGCTTTCTTT. V gene TRBV25-1 combines with J gene TRBJ1-1; D is perhaps TRBD1 (6 bases). Germline CDR1 and CDR2: MGHDK and SYGVNS. The CDR3 is made up of 15 amino acids. V lost 1 base to trimming and J lost 0 bases, with 9 bases between them. The variable domain in full, completed from reference TRBV25-1 and TRBJ1-1, reads EADIYQTPRYLVIGTGKKITLECSQTMGHDKMYWYQQDPGMELHLIHYSYGVNSTEKGDLSSESTVSRIRTEHFPLTLESARPSHTSQYLCASSEFRGMNTEAFFGQGTRLTVV.

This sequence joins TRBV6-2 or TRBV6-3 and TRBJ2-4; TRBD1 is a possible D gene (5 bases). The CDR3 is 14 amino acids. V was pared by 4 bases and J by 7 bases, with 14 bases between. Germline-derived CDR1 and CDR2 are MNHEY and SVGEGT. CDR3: CASSSTVELNIQYF. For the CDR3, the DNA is TGTGCCAGCAGTTCGACAGTAGAGTTGAACATTCAGTACTTC.

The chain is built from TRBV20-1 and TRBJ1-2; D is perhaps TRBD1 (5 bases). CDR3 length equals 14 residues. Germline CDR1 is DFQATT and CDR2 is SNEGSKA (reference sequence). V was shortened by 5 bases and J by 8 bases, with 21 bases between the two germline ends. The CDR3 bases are TGCAGTGCTTTCCAGGGAGGGAACTATGTGGGCTACACCTTC. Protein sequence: CSAFQGGNYVGYTF.

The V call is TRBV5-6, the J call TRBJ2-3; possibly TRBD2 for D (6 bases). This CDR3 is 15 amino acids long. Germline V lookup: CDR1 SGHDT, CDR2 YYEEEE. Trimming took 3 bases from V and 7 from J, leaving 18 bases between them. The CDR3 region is CASSSSGRVIHTQYF. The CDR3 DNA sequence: TGTGCCAGCAGCTCATCCGGGAGAGTGATCCATACGCAGTATTTT.